The 5 T cell receptor beta chains in this list originate from one sample, sequenced in a study of molecular identifiers for immune sequencing clone quantification (dated by TCRdb to between 2018 and 2020). The protocol used for the library was PCR. The data were produced on an Illumina HiSeq 4000. TCRdb applied fastp at Q25 and MiXCR to the public reads, then kept only in-frame beta chains. A single entry per CDR3 protein holds the most common genes and DNA from its merged rows. This sample lists about 640,000 distinct CDR3 sequences; about 20% were detected once. In total, the top ten clones hold 0.85% of the sample. Material for sequencing was naive CD8+ T cells from blood, with Jurkat cell RNA spiked in. This sample's cell subset or site label indicates: FACS-sorted CD8+CD4-CCR7+CD45RA+ naive T cells. The receptors were sampled from a human donor in good health. Some libraries in this study had Jurkat cell RNA spiked in.

This clonotype was picked up many times. The chain employs TRBV30 and TRBJ2-3; D gene uncertain. Trimming shortened V by 0 bases and J by 9 bases, and 10 bases separated the two germline ends. The germline V gene encodes CDR1 GTSNPN and CDR2 SVGIG (reference sequence). This CDR3 has 12 residues. As DNA, the CDR3 is TGTGCCTGGAGTGTGGAAATGTCCACGCAGTATTTT. Translated: CAWSVEMSTQYF.

The sample holds many counts of this clonotype. V gene TRBV13 combines with J gene TRBJ2-3; the D is unclear. Trimming took 7 bases from V and 0 from J, leaving 14 bases between them. The CDR3 contains 15 residues. CDR1 is PRHDT, CDR2 FYEKMQ, per germline (reference sequence). This chain's CDR3 is CASKTARRSTDTQYF. The DNA for the CDR3 is TGTGCCAGCAAGACCGCTAGGAGAAGCACAGATACGCAGTATTTT.

This clonotype was counted at least ten times. This sequence joins TRBV7-9 and TRBJ2-4, with unresolved D. The V end lost 8 bases, the J end lost 3 bases, and 5 bases lay between the germline ends. The germline CDR1 and CDR2 sequences are SEHNR and FQNEAQ (reference sequence). The CDR3 is 11 amino acids. The CDR3 spells CASVSKNIQYF. CDR3 in DNA: TGTGCCAGCGTGAGCAAAAACATTCAGTACTTC.

V and J are TRBV27 and TRBJ2-7; 10 bases are shared with TRBD1. The germline CDR1 and CDR2 sequences are MNHEY and SMNVEV (reference sequence). The CDR3 spans 17 residues. The V and J ends lost 8 bases and 4 bases, in that order; junction bases with no gene match: 17. The CDR3 DNA sequence: TGTGCCAGCCTCGATTCCAATTTCCGGGACAGGGGATACGAGCAGTACTTC. Protein product: CASLDSNFRDRGYEQYF.

This clonotype was detected ten times or more. The chain is built from TRBV4-1 and TRBJ1-2, with D possibly matching TRBD1 (6 bases). Trimming stripped 1 base from V and 8 bases from J, with 17 bases between. This CDR3 is 15 amino acids long. Germline values: CDR1 MGHRA, CDR2 YSYEKL. CDR3 bases: TGCGCCAGCAGCCAAGGGGGGTCAGGGGCGCTGGGCTACACCTTC. This gives the protein CASSQGGSGALGYTF.